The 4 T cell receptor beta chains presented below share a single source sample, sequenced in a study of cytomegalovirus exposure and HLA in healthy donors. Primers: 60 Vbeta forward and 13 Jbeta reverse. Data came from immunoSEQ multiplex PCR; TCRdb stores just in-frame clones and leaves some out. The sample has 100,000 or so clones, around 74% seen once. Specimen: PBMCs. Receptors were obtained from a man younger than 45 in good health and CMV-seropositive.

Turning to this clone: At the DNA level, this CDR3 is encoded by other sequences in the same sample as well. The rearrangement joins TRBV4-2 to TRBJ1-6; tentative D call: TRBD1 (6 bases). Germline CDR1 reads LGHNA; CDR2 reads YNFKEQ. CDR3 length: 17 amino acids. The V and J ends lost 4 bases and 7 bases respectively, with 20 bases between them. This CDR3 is CASSRPTPGQTNSPLHF. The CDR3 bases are TGTGCCAGCAGCCGACCCACCCCAGGACAGACGAATTCACCCCTCCACTTT.

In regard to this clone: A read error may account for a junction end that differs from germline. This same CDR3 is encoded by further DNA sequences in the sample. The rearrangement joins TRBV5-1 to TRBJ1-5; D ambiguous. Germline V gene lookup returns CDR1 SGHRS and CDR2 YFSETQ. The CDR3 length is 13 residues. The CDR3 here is CASSPTSNQPQHF. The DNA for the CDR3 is TGCGCTAGCAGCCCCACATCCAATCAGCCCCAGCATTTT. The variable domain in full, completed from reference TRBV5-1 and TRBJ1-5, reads KAGVTQTPRYLIKTRGQQVTLSCSPISGHRSVSWYQQTPGQGLQFLFEYFSETQRNKGNFPGRFSGRQFSNSRSEMNVSTLELGDSALYLCASSPTSNQPQHFGDGTRLSIL.

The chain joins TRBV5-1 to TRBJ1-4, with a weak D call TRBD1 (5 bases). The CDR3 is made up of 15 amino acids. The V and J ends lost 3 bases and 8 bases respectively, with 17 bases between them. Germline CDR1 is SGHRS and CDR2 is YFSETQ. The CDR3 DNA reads TGCGCCAGCAGCTCCGGGGGGGTCGGGTACGAAAAACTGTTTTTT. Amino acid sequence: CASSSGGVGYEKLFF.

The CDR3 region has the DNA TGCGCCAGCAGCAAGGGACAGGGTGCAGTAGAGACCCAGTACTTC. This translates into CASSKGQGAVETQYF. The gene calls are TRBV4-1 and TRBJ2-5, with TRBD1 matching 9 bases. This CDR3 comprises 15 residues. Germline V gene data show CDR1 as MGHRA and CDR2 as YSYEKL. J gave up 4 bases and V 5 bases, and 8 bases lay outside the gene matches.